These 5 T cell receptor beta chains share one sample of origin, sequenced in a study of T-cell reconstitution after alpha-beta-depleted transplantation in children. Preparation of the TCRbeta library was carried out with unique molecular identifiers. TCRdb ran MiXCR on the PCR reads and lists one entry per CDR3 protein. In the table there are about 980,000 distinct CDR3 sequences, under 30% of which are singletons. Sequenced here: PBMCs, mostly from graft donor cells, sampled 360 days after TCRalphabeta/CD19-depleted stem cell transplant. Receptors were obtained from a boy under two years old who had a stem cell transplant for SCID, so the T cells may come from the graft donor.

This clonotype was counted only a few times. V and J are TRBV5-6 and TRBJ2-5, with D unresolved. The V end lost 6 bases, the J end lost 4 bases, and 13 bases lay between the germline ends. The CDR3 runs 13 residues. Germline V gene data show CDR1 as SGHDT and CDR2 as YYEEEE. CDR3 protein: CASTEGRRETQYF. The CDR3 DNA is TGTGCCAGCACCGAAGGACGTCGAGAGACCCAGTACTTC.

CDR3 amino acids: CASSLDPGVPYEQYF. In DNA form, the CDR3 reads TGCGCCAGCAGCTTGGATCCAGGGGTCCCCTACGAGCAGTACTTC. The genes are TRBV5-1 and TRBJ2-7; possibly TRBD1 for D (6 bases). This CDR3 comprises 15 residues. V was shortened by 0 bases and J by 2 bases, with 12 bases between the two germline ends. The germline V gene encodes CDR1 SGHRS and CDR2 YFSETQ.

This chain connects TRBV14 to TRBJ2-7; D not resolved. V lost 3 bases and J lost 5, with 14 bases in between. The CDR3 loop spans 14 amino acids. The germline V gene encodes CDR1 SGHDN and CDR2 FVKESK. CDR3 bases: TGTGCCAGCAGCCATATTCGACAAGGCCACGAGCAGTACTTC. It yields the protein CASSHIRQGHEQYF. The full variable domain, its missing parts supplied by reference TRBV14 and TRBJ2-7, is EAGVTQFPSHSVIEKGQTVTLRCDPISGHDNLYWYRRVMGKEIKFLLHFVKESKQDESGMPNNRFLAERTGGTYSTLKVQPAELEDSGVYFCASSHIRQGHEQYFGPGTRLTVT.

V is TRBV29-1 and J is TRBJ2-2; D uncertain. The V end lost 3 bases, the J end lost 1 base, and 3 bases lay between the germline ends. Germline lookup yields CDR1 SQVTM and CDR2 ANQGSEA. The CDR3 is 12 residues long. The CDR3 DNA follows: TGCAGCGTTGAGGAGAACACCGGGGAGCTGTTTTTT. Its protein product is CSVEENTGELFF.

This clonotype was found a few times. The chain employs TRBV5-1 and TRBJ2-3; 7 bases align to TRBD1. Germline CDR1 SGHRS, CDR2 YFSETQ. After removal of 0 bases from V and 0 bases from J, the junction contained 4 bases not matched to a gene. The CDR3 has 16 residues. The CDR3 is CASSLGGTVSTDTQYF. The DNA for the CDR3 is TGCGCCAGCAGCTTGGGGGGGACAGTCAGCACAGATACGCAGTATTTT.